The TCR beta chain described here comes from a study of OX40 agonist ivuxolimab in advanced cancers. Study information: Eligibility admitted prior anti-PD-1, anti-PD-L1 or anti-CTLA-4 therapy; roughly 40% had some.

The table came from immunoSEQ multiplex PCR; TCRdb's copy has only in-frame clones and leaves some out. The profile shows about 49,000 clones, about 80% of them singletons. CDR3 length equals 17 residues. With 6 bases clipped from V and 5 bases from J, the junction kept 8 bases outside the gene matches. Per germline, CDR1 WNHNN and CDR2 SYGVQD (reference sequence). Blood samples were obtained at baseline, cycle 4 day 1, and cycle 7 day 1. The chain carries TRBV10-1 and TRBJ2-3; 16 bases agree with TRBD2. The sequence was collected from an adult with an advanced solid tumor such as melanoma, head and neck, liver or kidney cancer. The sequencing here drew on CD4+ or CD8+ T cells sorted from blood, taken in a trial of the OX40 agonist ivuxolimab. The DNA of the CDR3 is TGCGCCAGCAGCCCGGGACTAGCGGGAGGGTTTGAAGATACGCAGTATTTT. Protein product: CASSPGLAGGFEDTQYF.